This T cell receptor beta chain was obtained from a study of T cell repertoires in cytomegalovirus infection. As for this clonotype: Its antigen is still unknown.

V trimming: 4 bases; J trimming: 5 bases; junction bases outside the gene matches: 5. Per the germline V gene, CDR1 is MGHRA and CDR2 is YSYEKL. The CDR3 runs 15 residues. TCRdb recomputed calls from the reads with MiXCR, one row per CDR3 protein. The sample carries 310,000 or so distinct CDR3 sequences, around 25% recorded once. The gene calls are TRBV4-1 and TRBJ2-5; 12 bases align to TRBD2. The source material was cultured PBMCs, sampled from culture after CMV antigen stimulation. The receptor's source is a human donor in good health (CMV status not recorded). Some clones in this sample may be carry-over from other donors' samples. The DNA for the CDR3 is TGCGCCAGCAGCCCCCGGACTAGCGGGATGGAGACCCAGTACTTC. As protein: CASSPRTSGMETQYF.